The clone carrying this T cell receptor (beta chain) was picked up a small number of times. The antigen is undetermined. TCRdb reanalysed the PCR reads using MiXCR and keeps one entry per CDR3 protein. This table has over 550,000 distinct CDR3 sequences, around 25% appearing once. The data were obtained in a study of molecular identifiers for immune sequencing clone quantification. Study summary: Replicate RNA came from roughly 20,000 or 100,000 naive CD8 cells and was split five ways, and four parts were sequenced.

The study, taken as a whole, reports: In naive cells, under 1% of molecules belonged to clones above 20 RNA copies, against over 97% in effector cells. Barcode collisions between identical TCR molecules could shrink estimates of highly expanded clone sizes. Jurkat TCR RNA spiked in from one cell could reportedly be detected among approximately 980,000 naive cells.

J gave up 0 bases and V 3 bases, and 5 bases lay outside the gene matches. The CDR3 length is 15 residues. Germline V lookup: CDR1 SGHDT, CDR2 YYEEEE. The specimen was naive CD8+ T cells from blood, with Jurkat cell RNA spiked in. The subset was: FACS-sorted CD8+CD4-CCR7+CD45RA+ naive T cells. The rearrangement joins TRBV5-6 to TRBJ1-2; 7 positions match TRBD1. This sequence was found in a human donor in good health. Some libraries in this study had Jurkat cell RNA spiked in. As DNA, the CDR3 is TGTGCCAGCAGCTCTCAAGGACAGGCTAACTATGGCTACACCTTC. It encodes CASSSQGQANYGYTF.